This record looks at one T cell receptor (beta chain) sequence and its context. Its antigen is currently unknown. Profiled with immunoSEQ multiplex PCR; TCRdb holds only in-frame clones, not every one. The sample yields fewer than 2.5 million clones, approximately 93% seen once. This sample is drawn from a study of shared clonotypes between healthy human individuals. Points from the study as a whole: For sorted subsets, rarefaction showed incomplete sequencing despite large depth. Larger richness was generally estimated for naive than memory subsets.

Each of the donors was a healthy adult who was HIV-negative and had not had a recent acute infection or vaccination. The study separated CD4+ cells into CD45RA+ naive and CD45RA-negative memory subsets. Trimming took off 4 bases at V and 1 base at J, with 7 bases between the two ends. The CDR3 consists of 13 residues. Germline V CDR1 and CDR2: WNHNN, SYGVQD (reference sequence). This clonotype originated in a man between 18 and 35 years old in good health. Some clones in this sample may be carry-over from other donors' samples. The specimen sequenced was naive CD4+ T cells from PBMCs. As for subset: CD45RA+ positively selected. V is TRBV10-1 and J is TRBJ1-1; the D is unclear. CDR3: CASSGGRNTEAFF. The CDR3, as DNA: TGCGCCAGCAGTGGCGGAAGGAACACTGAAGCTTTCTTT.